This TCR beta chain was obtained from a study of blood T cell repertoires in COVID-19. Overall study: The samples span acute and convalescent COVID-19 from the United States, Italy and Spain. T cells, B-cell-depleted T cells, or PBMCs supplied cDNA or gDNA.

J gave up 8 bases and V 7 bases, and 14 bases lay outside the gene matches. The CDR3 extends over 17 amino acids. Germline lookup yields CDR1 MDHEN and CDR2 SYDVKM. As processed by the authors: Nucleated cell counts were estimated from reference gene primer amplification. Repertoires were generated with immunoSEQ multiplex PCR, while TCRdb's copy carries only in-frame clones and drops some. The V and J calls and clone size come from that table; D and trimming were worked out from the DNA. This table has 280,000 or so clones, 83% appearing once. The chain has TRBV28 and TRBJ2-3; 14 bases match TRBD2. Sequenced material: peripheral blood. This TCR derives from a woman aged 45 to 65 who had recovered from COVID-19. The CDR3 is CASKLGGLAGGGGTQYF. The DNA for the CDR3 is TGTGCCAGCAAGCTAGGAGGACTAGCGGGAGGTGGGGGTACGCAGTATTTT.